The 20 T cell receptor beta chains below come from one sample, sequenced in a study of blood T cell repertoires in COVID-19. This table comes from immunoSEQ multiplex PCR, and its TCRdb copy is limited to in-frame clones, with some not included. The data hold about 190,000 clones, with more than 85% observed a single time. Sequenced: peripheral blood. The receptors come from a man in his thirties or forties with acute or convalescent COVID-19.

The genes are TRBV10-1 and TRBJ1-3; D gene ambiguous. The germline V gene has CDR1 WNHNN and CDR2 SYGVQD (reference sequence). The CDR3 spans 13 residues. Trimming took 7 bases from V and 0 from J, leaving 7 bases between them. CDR3 region: CASTDGSGNTIYF. For the CDR3, the DNA is TGCGCCAGCACTGACGGCTCTGGAAACACCATATATTTT.

The V call is TRBV19, the J call TRBJ1-1, with unresolved D. Germline V gene sequence: CDR1 LNHDA, CDR2 SQIVND (reference sequence). Trimming cost V 6 bases and J 7 bases, with 15 bases left between them. The CDR3 is 13 residues long. Written as DNA, the CDR3 is TGTGCCAGTAGGCCAGTAAGTCGACTTGAAGCTTTCTTT. It translates to CASRPVSRLEAFF.

The gene calls are TRBV18 and TRBJ1-5; D gene ambiguous. CDR3 length: 17 amino acids. Germline loops: CDR1 KGHSH, CDR2 LQKENI. V lost 1 base, J lost 0 bases, and 13 bases lay in between. The CDR3 spells CASSPRLPANSNQPQHF. The CDR3 DNA reads TGTGCCAGCTCACCACGATTACCCGCTAATAGCAATCAGCCCCAGCATTTT.

The rearrangement links TRBV20-1 to TRBJ2-7, with D perhaps TRBD2 (5 bases). CDR1 and CDR2 (germline): DFQATT, SNEGSKA (reference sequence). The CDR3 totals 12 residues. V lost 3 bases, J lost 5 bases, and 11 bases lay in between. The CDR3 DNA reads as TGCAGTGCTAGTCGCCGGGGAGACGAGCAGTACTTC. Translating gives CSASRRGDEQYF.

V and J are TRBV10-1 and TRBJ2-1, with a tentative D call TRBD2 (5 bases). V lost 2 bases to trimming and J lost 0 bases, with 5 bases between them. Germline V gene data show CDR1 as WNHNN and CDR2 as SYGVQD (reference sequence). The CDR3 consists of 14 residues. The CDR3 DNA follows: TGCGCCAGCAGTGAGGGGAGCTCCTACAATGAGCAGTTCTTC. Its translation is CASSEGSSYNEQFF.

The V and J genes are TRBV6-1 and TRBJ2-7, with D tentatively TRBD2 (7 bases). Germline V CDR1 and CDR2: MNHNS, SASEGT. The V gene lost 3 bases and the J gene lost 6 bases, with 12 bases spanning the gap. The CDR3 has 13 residues. CDR3 region: CASSETSRGEQYF. CDR3 in DNA: TGTGCCAGCAGTGAGACTAGCAGGGGCGAGCAGTACTTC.

V usage is TRBV5-1 and J usage is TRBJ1-3; D remains ambiguous. The ends were cut back, 0 bases at V and 0 bases at J, with 4 bases in the middle. The CDR3 has 14 residues. CDR1 SGHRS and CDR2 YFSETQ come from the germline V gene. CDR3 nucleotides: TGCGCCAGCAGCTTGGACGGCTCTGGAAACACCATATATTTT. Protein: CASSLDGSGNTIYF.

This rearrangement joins TRBV2 to TRBJ1-1, with 8 nucleotides matching TRBD1. Looked up from germline, CDR1 is SNHLY and CDR2 is FYNNEI. Losses at the gene ends were 6 bases for V and 1 base for J; bases not matched to a gene: 4. The CDR3 totals 14 residues. The CDR3 region is CASSEQGGNTEAFF. In nucleotides, the CDR3 is TGTGCCAGCAGCGAACAGGGGGGGAACACTGAAGCTTTCTTT.

The V and J genes are TRBV7-3 and TRBJ2-3; TRBD2 might be the D (6 bases). The CDR3 runs 15 residues. Per the germline V gene, CDR1 is SGHTA and CDR2 is FQGTGA. V shed 2 bases and J shed 2 bases, with 11 bases lying between them. Here the CDR3 reads CASSLQGLNTDTQYF. The CDR3 DNA follows: TGTGCCAGCAGCTTACAAGGACTAAACACAGATACGCAGTATTTT.

The chain joins TRBV27 to TRBJ2-3, with 7 positions matching TRBD2. V lost 3 bases to trimming and J lost 5 bases; unmatched junction nucleotides: 5. CDR1 MNHEY and CDR2 SMNVEV come from the germline V gene (reference sequence). This CDR3 comprises 14 residues. The CDR3: CASSFGRVGDTQYF. CDR3 sequence (DNA): TGTGCCAGCAGTTTTGGGAGGGTGGGAGATACGCAGTATTTT.

V and J are TRBV11-3 and TRBJ2-1; perhaps TRBD2 as D (6 bases). Trimming stripped 3 bases from V and 6 bases from J, with 15 bases between. Germline CDR1 SGHNT, CDR2 YENEEA. This CDR3 is 15 amino acids long. The DNA of the CDR3 is TGTGCCAGCAGCTTTTCGCGGGACTCCATCAATGAGCAGTTCTTC. It yields the protein CASSFSRDSINEQFF.

The chain links TRBV20-1 to TRBJ2-2, with TRBD2 matching 8 bases. This CDR3 has 19 residues. Germline V lookup: CDR1 DFQATT, CDR2 SNEGSKA (reference sequence). V shed 3 bases, J shed 2 bases, and the junction held 17 bases outside the gene matches. The CDR3 nucleotides are TGCAGTGCTAGTAAATTAAGCCGCGGGGGGCCCCTCAACACCGGGGAGCTGTTTTTT. This encodes CSASKLSRGGPLNTGELFF.

The chain is built from TRBV6-5 and TRBJ1-1, with D possibly TRBD1 on 5 matching bases. The CDR3 runs to 12 residues. Germline V gives CDR1 MNHEY, CDR2 SVGAGI. Trimming removed 5 bases from V and 7 bases from J, with 11 bases in between. DNA for the CDR3: TGTGCCAGCAGTACAGACAGAGTTGAAGCTTTCTTT. It encodes CASSTDRVEAFF.

The V gene is TRBV15, the J gene TRBJ2-5; no reliable D call. Germline V gene data show CDR1 as LNHNV and CDR2 as YYDKDF (reference sequence). The CDR3 length is 13 residues. The V end lost 6 bases, the J end lost 2 bases, and 10 bases lay between the germline ends. Written as DNA, the CDR3 is TGTGCCACCAGTGGCGGAGATCAAGAGACCCAGTACTTC. This translates into CATSGGDQETQYF.

This sequence joins TRBV30 and TRBJ1-4; D unclear. The CDR3 length is 11 residues. V was trimmed by 2 bases and J by 13 bases, leaving 11 bases between them. Germline CDR1 and CDR2: GTSNPN and SVGIG (reference sequence). The CDR3 loop is CAWSLDWRLFF. The DNA of the CDR3 is TGTGCCTGGAGTTTGGACTGGCGACTGTTTTTT.

This clone was detected only once. The J gene is TRBJ2-3, the V gene TRBV28; perhaps TRBD1 as D (5 bases). Germline CDR1 is MDHEN and CDR2 is SYDVKM. V was clipped by 7 bases and J by 2 bases, with 10 bases between them. This CDR3 region has 13 residues. This chain's CDR3 is CASKRQNTDTQYF. The CDR3 region has the DNA TGTGCCAGCAAGCGACAGAACACAGATACGCAGTATTTT.

As for this clone: Additional DNA sequences in this sample encode the identical CDR3. J is TRBJ2-5 and V is TRBV18; D is unresolved. The V gene lost 1 base and the J gene lost 5 bases, with 5 bases spanning the gap. This CDR3 contains 12 residues. Germline V gene lookup returns CDR1 KGHSH and CDR2 LQKENI. The DNA for the CDR3 is TGTGCCAGCTCACCACGTCTGGAGACCCAGTACTTC. Protein sequence: CASSPRLETQYF.

In DNA, the CDR3 is TGTGCCAGCAGCCAGTCATTCGGGGGGCAGCCCCAGCATTTT. Residues: CASSQSFGGQPQHF. The rearrangement joins TRBV4-2 to TRBJ1-5; the D gene is possibly TRBD1 (5 bases). The CDR3 totals 14 residues. Between the trimmed V and J ends, which lost 3 bases and 7 bases, there was a span of 13 bases. Germline CDR1 and CDR2: LGHNA and YNFKEQ.

The chain uses TRBV28 and TRBJ2-7; TRBD1 might be the D (5 bases). V lost 2 bases to trimming and J lost 3 bases, with 5 bases between them. CDR1 and CDR2 from the germline V gene are MDHEN and SYDVKM. This CDR3 spans 12 amino acids. DNA for the CDR3: TGTGCCAGCAGTTTAGGACACTACGAGCAGTACTTC. Amino acids: CASSLGHYEQYF.

The rearrangement uses TRBV30 and TRBJ2-4; 11 positions match TRBD2. The CDR3 runs 15 residues. V lost 3 bases and J lost 1; bases outside the gene matches: 2. Germline V CDR1 and CDR2: GTSNPN, SVGIG (reference sequence). CDR3 amino acids: CAWSPSGRAKNIQYF. CDR3 DNA sequence: TGTGCCTGGAGCCCTAGCGGGAGGGCCAAAAACATTCAGTACTTC. The full variable domain, with the rest looked up from reference TRBV30 and TRBJ2-4, is SQTIHQWPATLVQPVGSPLSLECTVEGTSNPNLYWYRQAAGRGLQLLFYSVGIGQISSEVPQNLSASRPQDRQFILSSKKLLLSDSGFYLCAWSPSGRAKNIQYFGAGTRLSVL.